This T cell receptor (beta chain) was recovered during a study of cytomegalovirus exposure and HLA in healthy donors (dated by TCRdb to 2015 to 2018). Notes on the research overall: According to a later analysis, one platform produced both the 110 or so validation repertoires and the approximately 660 repertoires of the first cohort. The study was designed to test whether signatures of past pathogen exposure could be identified by cataloging public T cell receptors. Besides the first cohort of 666 subjects, a separate validation cohort made up of 120 different subjects was used. To predict cytomegalovirus infection status, the study brought together high-throughput TCR immunosequencing, statistical association of individual TCRs with disease status, and machine learning.

Note on this clone: It has no known antigen specificity. The sample holds no much larger clone one base away, and base qualities are not on file.

V is reduced by 1 base and J by 7 bases, leaving a spacing of 10 bases between them. Per the germline V gene (reference sequence), LNHNV is the CDR1 and YYDKDF is the CDR2. The CDR3, cysteine through phenylalanine, is 14 amino acids long. Only the CDR3 DNA stays, 42 bases, in frame from base 1. Beyond this particular receptor, the publication reports: Cytomegalovirus status was reported to be diagnosed by the classifier with high specificity and sensitivity in both the original and validation cohorts. The study listed 164 TCR beta chains as associated with cytomegalovirus. Of the cluster scores, around 95% were above 0 in a later analysis, which found that TCRs clustered in the first cohort also tended to co-occur in the 90 to 150 validation repertoires. In vitro tests confirmed that three of the cytomegalovirus-associated TCR beta chains recognize cytomegalovirus antigens. The validation cohort had no HLA typing available for a later analysis, so co-occurrence within that cohort was assessed over all 130 or so repertoires. According to the authors, the approach could potentially be generalized to other disease states and immunological phenotypes. Across donors, most TCR sequences were observed very rarely, whereas some public TCRs were present in many individuals.

The donors were included in the validation cohort of around 120 subjects, a group kept apart from the roughly 670-subject first cohort. Library generation was performed with the immunoSEQ multiplex PCR assay. From the authors' description of their analysis: A statistical classification framework was developed to diagnose cytomegalovirus status using the catalog of TCR beta chain sequences. TCRdb took over this immuneACCESS table, retaining in-frame rearrangements with V and J assigned. Such tables are incomplete; in checked studies, under half of the missing clones stem from an unresolved V gene, and the remainder is unexplained. Clonal size and the V and J genes are those of that table, whereas D and trimming came from the DNA. A total of roughly 110,000 clones appear in this sample, about nine tenths of them only once. About 2% of the sample is held by the ten biggest clonotypes.

This clonotype was obtained from a woman aged 18-29 years in good health and CMV-seropositive. Recombination joined TRBV15 with TRBJ1-4; the best D guess is TRBD1, with 5 bases matching. Sequenced: PBMCs. The DNA sequence is as follows: TGTGCCACCAGCAGAGTTGGGGGGATTGAAAAACTGTTTTTT. The resulting protein is CATSRVGGIEKLFF.